This T cell receptor (beta chain) was retrieved from a study of blood T cells in healthy people across ages. Findings and limits, study-wide: Using unsorted PBMCs precluded a conclusive naive versus antigen-experienced comparison. Researchers judged that diversity estimates from one million T cells fell short of true values.

A second PCR, run for roughly 6 to 11 cycles, used a sample-barcoded 5' primer plus a J-beta primer mix. TCRdb fed the 5' RACE reads into MiXCR, producing one record per CDR3 protein. The data show approximately 790,000 distinct CDR3 sequences, around 68% seen once. Germline CDR1 is ENHRY and CDR2 is SYGVKD. V lost 1 base and J 3 bases, leaving 19 bases between the germline ends. This CDR3 region has 17 residues. In the case of this clonotype: Its antigen remains unknown.

The chain carries TRBV10-3 and TRBJ2-7; D is perhaps TRBD2 (7 bases). The source is a man aged 25-40 years in good health. Sequenced input: blood. CDR3 coding DNA: TGTGCCATCAGTGAGTTCTTGGGCGGGGGCCCTCGCTACGAGCAGTACTTC. Protein: CAISEFLGGGPRYEQYF.